Included here is one T cell receptor (beta chain) sequence, with context. This entry comes from a study of Ad26.COV2.S vaccination and SARS-CoV-2 variants. Study summary: The donor belonged to the COV1001 Ad26.COV2.S trial arm.

As for treatment: around 19 received Ad26.COV2.S at low or high dose, single or two shots; roughly five received placebo; per-sample allocation not given. Sampling was performed 63 days after the first vaccine or placebo injection. Sequencing used immunoSEQ multiplex PCR; TCRdb keeps in-frame clones, though not all of them. The profile shows hundreds of thousands of clones, around 88% of them singletons. Germline V lookup: CDR1 SGHTA, CDR2 FQGNSA. The ends were cut back, 1 base at V and 1 base at J, with 11 bases in the middle. CDR3 size: 15 residues. The chain employs TRBV7-2 and TRBJ2-7; maybe TRBD2 (5 bases). The input for sequencing was peripheral blood, taken in a trial of Ad26.COV2.S vaccine versus placebo. This TCR was recovered from a person between 18 and 65 years old who received the Ad26.COV2.S COVID-19 vaccine or a placebo. The CDR3 region is CASSLVASVSYEQYF. The CDR3 coding sequence is TGTGCCAGCAGCTTAGTAGCGTCTGTTTCCTACGAGCAGTACTTC.